These T cell receptor beta chains were read from a single sample in a study of brain T cells in children with intractable seizures. Using immunoSEQ multiplex PCR, the repertoire was profiled, and TCRdb retains in-frame clones only, with some absent. The data contain some 64,000 clones, roughly 95% of them singletons. Specimen: peripheral blood, collected at surgery. Receptors were obtained from a boy under two years old with focal cortical dysplasia and intractable seizures. CDR3s include the opening cysteine and the closing phenylalanine or tryptophan. Rows give clone size only sometimes, using once, few, many, or a class for an expanded clone.

>TRBV6-5|-|TRBJ2-7
CASSYLGTGAYEQYF
>TRBV4-3|-|TRBJ2-5
CASSQGVIGPWAFWETQYF
>TRBV9|-|TRBJ2-1
CASSVDLGQFYNEQFF
>TRBV4-1|-|TRBJ2-6
CASSQGGGANVLTF
>TRBV28|-|TRBJ2-2
CASSLDRAGGPNTGELFF
>TRBV10-3|once|TRBJ2-3
CAISALGALAGSTDTQYF
>TRBV10-3|-|TRBJ1-2
CAISGEQVNYGYTF
>TRBV2|-|TRBJ2-7
CASSTRTGYEQYF
>TRBV5-4|-|TRBJ1-1
CASSSNVRSTEAFF
>TRBV2|-|TRBJ2-1
CASSRQNSYNEQFF
>TRBV10-3|-|TRBJ2-3
CAISVREREALSTDTQYF
>TRBV29-1|-|TRBJ2-3
CSVDGQGVTDTQYF
>TRBV2|-|TRBJ2-5
CASGGETQYF
>TRBV7-8|-|TRBJ2-1
CASSLPTGLAGTGEQFF
>TRBV25-1|-|TRBJ2-2
CASSGAPGTGNTGELFF
>TRBV5-1|-|TRBJ2-3
CASSQTSGADTQYF